What follows is one T cell receptor beta chain and its context. No antigen is known for it. TCRdb keeps only in-frame clones here, not all; method: immunoSEQ multiplex PCR. The table records approximately 47,000 clones, roughly two thirds of them present only once. The sample originates from a study of vaccination effects on CD4 cells after COVID-19. The CDR3 is 15 amino acids. Between the trimmed V and J ends, which lost 9 bases and 0 bases, there was a span of 14 bases. Germline V gives CDR1 SGHDN, CDR2 FVKESK. Following 10 days of culture, CD4+ T cells were isolated. Each participant was administered two doses of either the BNT162b2 or the mRNA-1273 vaccine.

The rearrangement joins TRBV14 to TRBJ2-2, with D perhaps TRBD1 (5 bases). The clonotype originates from a human donor who received a COVID-19 vaccine. The specimen was CD4+ T cells from PBMCs cultured without peptide, collected after COVID-19 vaccination. The DNA for the CDR3 is TGTGCCAGTAAAAGGGGCCCTACGAACACCGGGGAGCTGTTTTTT. Amino acids: CASKRGPTNTGELFF.